This T cell receptor (beta chain) came from a study of shared clonotypes between healthy human individuals. Libraries were prepared by immunoSEQ multiplex PCR; TCRdb keeps only in-frame clonotypes and omits some of them. The table includes a few million clones, more than 85% detected once. The germline V gene has CDR1 MNHEY and CDR2 SMNVEV (reference sequence). This CDR3 is built from 18 residues. Trimming at V came to 8 bases and at J to 0 bases, leaving 13 bases not matched to a gene. Study findings and constraints: How much donors shared clonotypes was expected to be affected by sequencing depth. Genetic and exposure-history diversity was limited by the few donors. Across a handful of donors, naive CD4 shared around 5%, naive CD8 more than 3%, memory CD4 roughly 2.4%, memory CD8 0.35% to 0.5%. Generation probabilities of non-shared clonotypes were lower (relative to those shared by all four donors).

On this clone itself: The antigen is not known.

V gene TRBV27 combines with J gene TRBJ2-7, with 13 bases identical to TRBD2. The sequence derives from a man younger than 35 in good health. Some clones in this sample may be carry-over from other donors' samples. Sequenced material: naive CD4+ T cells from PBMCs. The subset here: CD45RA+ positively selected. The CDR3 reads CASAFLTSGRPYSYEQYF. For the CDR3, the DNA is TGTGCCAGCGCTTTTTTGACTAGCGGGAGGCCCTACTCCTACGAGCAGTACTTC.